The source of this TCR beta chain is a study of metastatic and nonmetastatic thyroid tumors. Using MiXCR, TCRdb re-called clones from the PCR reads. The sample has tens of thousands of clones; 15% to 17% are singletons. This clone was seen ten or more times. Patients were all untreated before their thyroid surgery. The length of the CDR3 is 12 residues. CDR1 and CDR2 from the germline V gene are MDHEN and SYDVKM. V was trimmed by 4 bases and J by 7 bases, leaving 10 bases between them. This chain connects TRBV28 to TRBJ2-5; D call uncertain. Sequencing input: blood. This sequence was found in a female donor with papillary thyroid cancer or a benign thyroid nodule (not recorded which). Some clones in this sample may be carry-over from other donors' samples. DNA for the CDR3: TGTGCCAGCAGTTGGCGGATCGGGACCCAGTACTTC. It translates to CASSWRIGTQYF.